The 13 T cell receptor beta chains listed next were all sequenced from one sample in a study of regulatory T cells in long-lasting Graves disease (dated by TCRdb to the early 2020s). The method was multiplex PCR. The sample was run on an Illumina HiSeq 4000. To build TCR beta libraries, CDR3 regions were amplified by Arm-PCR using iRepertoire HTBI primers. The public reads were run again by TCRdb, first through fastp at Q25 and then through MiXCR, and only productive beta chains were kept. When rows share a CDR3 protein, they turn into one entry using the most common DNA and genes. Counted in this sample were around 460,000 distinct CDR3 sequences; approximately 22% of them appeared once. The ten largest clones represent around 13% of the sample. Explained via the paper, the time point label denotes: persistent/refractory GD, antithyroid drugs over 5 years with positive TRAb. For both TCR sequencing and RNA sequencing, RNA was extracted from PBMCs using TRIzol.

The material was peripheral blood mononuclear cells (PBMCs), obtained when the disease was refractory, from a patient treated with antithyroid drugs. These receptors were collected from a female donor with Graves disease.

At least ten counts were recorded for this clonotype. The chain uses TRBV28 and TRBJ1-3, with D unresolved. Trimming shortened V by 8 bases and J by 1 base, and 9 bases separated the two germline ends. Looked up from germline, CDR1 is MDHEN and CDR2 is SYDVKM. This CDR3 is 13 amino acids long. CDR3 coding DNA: TGTGCCAGCGGGAAAGGATCTGGAAACACCATATATTTT. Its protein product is CASGKGSGNTIYF.

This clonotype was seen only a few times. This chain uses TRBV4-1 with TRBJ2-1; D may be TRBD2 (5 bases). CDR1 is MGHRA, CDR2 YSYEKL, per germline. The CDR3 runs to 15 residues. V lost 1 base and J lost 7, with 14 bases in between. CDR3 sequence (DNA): TGCGCCAGCAGCCAAGCCAGCGCGGGCACGAATGAGCAGTTCTTC. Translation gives CASSQASAGTNEQFF.

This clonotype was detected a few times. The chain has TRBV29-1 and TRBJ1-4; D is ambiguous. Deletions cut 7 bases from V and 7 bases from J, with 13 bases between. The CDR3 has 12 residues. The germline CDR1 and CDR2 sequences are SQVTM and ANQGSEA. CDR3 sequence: CSATSEVEKLFF. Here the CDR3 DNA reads TGCAGCGCCACCTCAGAGGTTGAAAAACTGTTTTTT.

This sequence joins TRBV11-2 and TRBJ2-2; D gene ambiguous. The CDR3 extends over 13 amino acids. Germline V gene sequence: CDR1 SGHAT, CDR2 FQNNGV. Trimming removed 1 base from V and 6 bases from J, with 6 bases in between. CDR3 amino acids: CASSLVLPGELFF. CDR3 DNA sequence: TGTGCCAGCAGCTTAGTCTTGCCCGGGGAGCTGTTTTTT. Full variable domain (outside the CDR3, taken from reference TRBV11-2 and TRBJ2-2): EAGVAQSPRYKIIEKRQSVAFWCNPISGHATLYWYQQILGQGPKLLIQFQNNGVVDDSQLPKDRFSAERLKGVDSTLKIQPAKLEDSAVYLCASSLVLPGELFFGEGSRLTVL.

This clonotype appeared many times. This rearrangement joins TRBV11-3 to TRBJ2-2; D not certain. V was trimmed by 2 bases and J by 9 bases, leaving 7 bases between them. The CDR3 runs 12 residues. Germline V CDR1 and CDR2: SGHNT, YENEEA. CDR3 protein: CASSLIERELFF. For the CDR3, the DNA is TGTGCCAGCAGCTTAATTGAAAGGGAGCTGTTTTTT.

For the CDR3, the DNA is TGCGCCAGCAGCGTGGGACAGCTCACAGATACGCAGTATTTT. Protein sequence: CASSVGQLTDTQYF. This chain joins TRBV5-1 and TRBJ2-3; 7 positions agree with TRBD1. Germline-derived CDR1 and CDR2 are SGHRS and YFSETQ. The V segment lost 4 bases and the J segment 2 bases; nucleotides outside the gene matches: 4. This CDR3 has 14 amino acids.

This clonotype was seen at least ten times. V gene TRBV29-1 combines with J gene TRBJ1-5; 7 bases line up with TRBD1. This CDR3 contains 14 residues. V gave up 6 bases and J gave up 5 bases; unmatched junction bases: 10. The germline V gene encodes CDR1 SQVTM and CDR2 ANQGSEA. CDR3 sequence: CSVRQGGLDQPQHF. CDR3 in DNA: TGCAGCGTCCGACAGGGAGGGCTGGATCAGCCCCAGCATTTT.

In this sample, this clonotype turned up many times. CDR3 amino acids: CSARDGPYEQYF. The CDR3 DNA sequence: TGCAGTGCTAGAGATGGGCCTTACGAGCAGTACTTC. The chain uses TRBV20-1 and TRBJ2-7; the D is unclear. With 0 bases removed from V and 4 bases from J, the gap between germline ends came to 7 bases. This CDR3 contains 12 residues. Germline V CDR1 and CDR2: DFQATT, SNEGSKA (reference sequence).

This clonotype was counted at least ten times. CDR3 protein: CASSYEAGQYNQPQHF. CDR3 bases: TGTGCCAGCAGTTACGAGGCAGGGCAATACAATCAGCCCCAGCATTTT. This chain joins TRBV6-5 and TRBJ1-5, with D possibly being TRBD1 (5 bases). The CDR3 covers 16 residues. The germline V gene encodes CDR1 MNHEY and CDR2 SVGAGI. Trimming took off 2 bases at V and 3 bases at J, with 14 bases between the two ends.

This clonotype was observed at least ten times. DNA for the CDR3: TGTGCCAGTAAACAGTCTGAGCGAGACTATGGCTACACCTTC. Encoded protein: CASKQSERDYGYTF. This chain joins TRBV19 and TRBJ1-2; D is ambiguous. Germline assignment: CDR1 LNHDA and CDR2 SQIVND (reference sequence). This CDR3 comprises 14 residues. Trimming shortened V by 7 bases and J by 3 bases, and 15 bases separated the two germline ends.

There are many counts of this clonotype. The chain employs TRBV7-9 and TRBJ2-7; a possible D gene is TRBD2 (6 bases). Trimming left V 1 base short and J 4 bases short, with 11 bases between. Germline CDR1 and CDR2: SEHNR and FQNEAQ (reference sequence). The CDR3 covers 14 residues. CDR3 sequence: CASSLEGGGYEQYF. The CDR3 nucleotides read TGTGCCAGCAGCTTAGAGGGAGGTGGGTACGAGCAGTACTTC.

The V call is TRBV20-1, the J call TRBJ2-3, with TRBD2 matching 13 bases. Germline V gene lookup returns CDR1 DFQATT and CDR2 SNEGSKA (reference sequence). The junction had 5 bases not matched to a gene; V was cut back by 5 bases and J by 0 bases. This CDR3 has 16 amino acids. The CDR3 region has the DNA TGCAGTGCTGGGGGACTAGCGGGGACTAGCACAGATACGCAGTATTTT. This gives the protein CSAGGLAGTSTDTQYF.

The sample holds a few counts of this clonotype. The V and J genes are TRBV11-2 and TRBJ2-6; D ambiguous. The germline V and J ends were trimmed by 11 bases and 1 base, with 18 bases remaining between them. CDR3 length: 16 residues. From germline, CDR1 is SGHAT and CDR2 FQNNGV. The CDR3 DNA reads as TGTGCCGGTAGAAGGACGCCTTTATCTGGGGCCAACGTCCTGACTTTC. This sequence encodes CAGRRTPLSGANVLTF.